The 28 T cell receptor beta chains presented below share a single source sample, sequenced in a study of T cells in Graves' hyperthyroidism and ophthalmopathy. Researchers amplified the TCR beta CDR3 regions from RNA transcripts. HTBI primers were employed in a first-round RT-PCR of the TCR CDR3. TCRdb analysed the multiplex PCR reads with MiXCR anew, one entry per CDR3 protein. The data contain 450,000 to 650,000 distinct CDR3 sequences, over 12% of them singletons. Sequenced sample: blood. The receptors shown here come from a woman between 18 and 30 years old with Graves' ophthalmopathy.

This clonotype has ten or more counts. CDR3 region: CASSQSDEQFF. The CDR3 bases are TGCGCCAGCAGCCAGTCCGATGAGCAGTTCTTC. This chain joins TRBV5-1 and TRBJ2-1; D remains ambiguous. Looked up from germline, CDR1 is SGHRS and CDR2 is YFSETQ. The V and J ends lost 4 bases and 8 bases respectively, with 7 bases between them. CDR3 size: 11 residues.

At least ten counts were recorded for this clonotype. The genes are TRBV7-9 and TRBJ2-5; D gene uncertain. The V gene lost 6 bases and the J gene lost 3 bases, with 11 bases spanning the gap. Per germline, CDR1 SEHNR and CDR2 FQNEAQ (reference sequence). The CDR3 sequence is 13 residues long. This CDR3 reads CASRQNLEETQYF. CDR3 coding DNA: TGTGCCAGCAGACAAAACCTCGAAGAGACCCAGTACTTC.

The sample holds many counts of this clonotype. CDR3 amino acids: CASSLILAGFQETQYF. CDR3 sequence (DNA): TGCGCCAGCAGCTTGATTCTAGCGGGATTTCAAGAGACCCAGTACTTC. The chain is built from TRBV5-1 and TRBJ2-5, with TRBD2 matching 9 bases. This CDR3 contains 16 residues. Trimming removed 1 base from V and 2 bases from J; junction bases left unmatched: 6. CDR1 is SGHRS, CDR2 YFSETQ, per germline.

This clonotype was seen repeatedly, ten times or more. This chain connects TRBV20-1 to TRBJ1-5, with D possibly TRBD1 on 6 matching bases. Trimming took off 3 bases at V and 6 bases at J, with 9 bases between the two ends. The CDR3 extends over 12 amino acids. CDR1 and CDR2 (germline): DFQATT, SNEGSKA (reference sequence). The CDR3 DNA is TGCAGTGCTAGCAACAGGGCTCAGCCCCAGCATTTT. Residues: CSASNRAQPQHF.

This sequence joins TRBV29-1 and TRBJ1-4; 9 bases are shared with TRBD1. The germline gives CDR1 SQVTM, CDR2 ANQGSEA. The V and J ends lost 5 bases and 8 bases, in that order; junction bases with no gene match: 6. The CDR3 runs to 13 residues. The DNA of the CDR3 is TGCAGCGTTCAGACAGGGGGTTGGGAAAAACTGTTTTTT. It yields the protein CSVQTGGWEKLFF.

This clonotype was observed a few times. This chain joins TRBV29-1 and TRBJ2-7; D is unclear. Trimming stripped 1 base from V and 5 bases from J, with 12 bases between. CDR1 is SQVTM and CDR2 is ANQGSEA in the germline V gene. The CDR3 is 13 amino acids. CDR3 sequence: CSVEGSLVNEQYF. CDR3 bases: TGCAGCGTTGAAGGGTCCTTGGTCAACGAGCAGTACTTC.

This clonotype was counted a few times. V and J are TRBV20-1 and TRBJ2-4, with D possibly matching TRBD1 (5 bases). The V and J ends lost 1 base and 0 bases respectively, with 13 bases between them. CDR3 size: 16 residues. Germline V gives CDR1 DFQATT, CDR2 SNEGSKA (reference sequence). CDR3 loop: CSARGGQGLAKNIQYF. Written as DNA, the CDR3 is TGCAGTGCTAGAGGGGGCCAGGGCCTAGCCAAAAACATTCAGTACTTC.

This clonotype was seen many times. The chain carries TRBV12-3 or TRBV12-4 and TRBJ2-3; 8 nucleotides match TRBD2. The CDR3 length is 14 residues. Germline trimming cut 5 bases from V and 8 bases from J; bases unmatched to any gene: 9. The CDR3 region has the DNA TGTGCCAGCAGTATACGCAGAGCGGGGGTTACGCAGTATTTT. Translation gives CASSIRRAGVTQYF.

This clonotype was observed many times. This sequence joins TRBV6-2 or TRBV6-3 and TRBJ2-1; TRBD2 matches 10 bases. Germline V gene lookup returns CDR1 MNHEY and CDR2 SVGEGT. V gave up 6 bases and J gave up 0 bases; unmatched junction bases: 5. This CDR3 is built from 16 residues. In DNA, the CDR3 is TGTGCCAGCAGGGAAGCGGGAGGGAGCTCCTACAATGAGCAGTTCTTC. This sequence encodes CASREAGGSSYNEQFF.

Concerning this clonotype itself: A read error may explain this, as a much larger clone is one base away. The V gene is TRBV20-1, the J gene TRBJ1-1, with D hard to call. This CDR3 has 13 amino acids. CDR1 and CDR2 from the germline V gene are DFQATT and SNEGSKA (reference sequence). CDR3 nucleotides: TGCGGTGCTAGAACGGTTGGGAGCACTGAAGCTTTCTTT. Translating it yields CGARTVGSTEAFF.

The rearrangement joins TRBV7-9 to TRBJ1-6; D ambiguous. The CDR3 spans 17 residues. In germline, CDR1 is SEHNR, CDR2 FQNEAQ (reference sequence). Trimming shortened V by 6 bases and J by 7 bases, and 22 bases separated the two germline ends. The CDR3 sequence: CASSEMRARVGNSPLHF. CDR3 bases: TGTGCCAGCAGTGAGATGAGGGCGCGGGTTGGAAATTCACCCCTCCACTTT.

This clonotype was detected ten times or more. The chain links TRBV20-1 to TRBJ2-3; the D is unclear. The CDR3 runs 12 residues. Germline-derived CDR1 and CDR2 are DFQATT and SNEGSKA (reference sequence). CDR3 in amino acids: CRVLFTSDTQYF. The CDR3 coding sequence is TGCAGGGTCCTGTTTACCTCAGATACGCAGTATTTT.

This clonotype came up many times. This chain connects TRBV7-8 to TRBJ2-3; 8 bases line up with TRBD2. Germline CDR1 and CDR2: SGHVS and FQNEAQ. The CDR3 runs 16 residues. J was trimmed by 5 bases and V by 3 bases; bases with no gene match: 10. The CDR3 reads CASSFASGGFRDTQYF. The CDR3 DNA is TGTGCCAGCAGCTTTGCGAGCGGGGGATTCAGAGATACGCAGTATTTT.

Ten or more counts support this clonotype. The rearrangement uses TRBV5-1 and TRBJ1-2; 7 bases are shared with TRBD1. The CDR3 spans 14 residues. CDR1 is SGHRS, CDR2 YFSETQ, per germline. V was clipped by 0 bases and J by 6 bases; unmatched bases: 5. The DNA for the CDR3 is TGCGCCAGCAGCTTGGGGCAGGGGGTGCATGGCTACACCTTC. Translating it yields CASSLGQGVHGYTF.

This clonotype has only a few counts. The chain is built from TRBV7-9 and TRBJ1-2; D unclear. Germline CDR1 SEHNR, CDR2 FQNEAQ (reference sequence). This CDR3 contains 11 residues. V was trimmed by 5 bases and J by 13 bases, leaving 14 bases between them. CDR3 sequence (DNA): TGTGCCAGCAGCCAAAAGAGGGTCCCCACCTTC. The encoded protein is CASSQKRVPTF.

The chain carries TRBV7-3 and TRBJ2-5, with TRBD1 matching 8 bases. This CDR3 comprises 15 residues. V shed 2 bases and J 3 bases; nucleotides not matched to a gene: 5. The germline V gene encodes CDR1 SGHTA and CDR2 FQGTGA. For the CDR3, the DNA is TGTGCCAGCAGCTTATTGACAGGGGTAAAAGAGACCCAGTACTTC. Translating gives CASSLLTGVKETQYF.

This clonotype was counted between two and nine times. This chain connects TRBV19 to TRBJ1-1; D ambiguous. The CDR3 is made up of 14 amino acids. Germline V gene sequence: CDR1 LNHDA, CDR2 SQIVND (reference sequence). The germline V and J ends were trimmed by 3 bases and 0 bases, with 8 bases remaining between them. Here the CDR3 reads CASSISGMNTEAFF. DNA for the CDR3: TGTGCCAGTAGTATTTCGGGGATGAACACTGAAGCTTTCTTT.

The chain joins TRBV20-1 to TRBJ1-6, with 8 bases identical to TRBD1. V was pared by 0 bases and J by 9 bases, with 10 bases of the junction left unmatched. This CDR3 spans 16 amino acids. Germline CDR1 DFQATT, CDR2 SNEGSKA (reference sequence). CDR3 sequence reads: CSAREAQGAIGSPLHF. In DNA, the CDR3 is TGCAGTGCTAGAGAAGCCCAGGGGGCGATTGGTTCACCCCTCCACTTT.

There are many counts of this clonotype. The chain joins TRBV5-1 to TRBJ2-1; 14 bases align to TRBD2. Germline V gene lookup returns CDR1 SGHRS and CDR2 YFSETQ. This CDR3 comprises 17 residues. With 2 bases clipped from V and 8 bases from J, the junction kept 9 bases outside the gene matches. In nucleotides, the CDR3 is TGCGCCAGCAGCTTAGAGGGACTAGCGGGAGTCAGCGATGAGCAGTTCTTC. Translation gives CASSLEGLAGVSDEQFF. Looking up the rest from reference TRBV5-1 and TRBJ2-1 gives the full variable domain: KAGVTQTPRYLIKTRGQQVTLSCSPISGHRSVSWYQQTPGQGLQFLFEYFSETQRNKGNFPGRFSGRQFSNSRSEMNVSTLELGDSALYLCASSLEGLAGVSDEQFFGPGTRLTVL.

This clonotype was counted many times. The chain uses TRBV3-1 and TRBJ2-1, with TRBD2 matching over 11 bases. The V segment lost 4 bases and the J segment 8 bases; nucleotides outside the gene matches: 13. Germline values: CDR1 LGHDT, CDR2 YNNKEL (reference sequence). The CDR3 length is 17 residues. CDR3: CASSPLGGLAGGYEQFF. The DNA for the CDR3 is TGTGCCAGCAGCCCCCTGGGGGGGCTAGCGGGAGGATATGAGCAGTTCTTC.

The genes are TRBV12-3 or TRBV12-4 and TRBJ2-1, with D possibly being TRBD2 (6 bases). V gave up 3 bases and J gave up 5 bases, with 14 bases separating them. CDR3 size: 15 residues. Here the CDR3 DNA reads TGTGCCAGCAGTTTTCGGTGGGGGAGGAACAATGAGCAGTTCTTC. Its translation: CASSFRWGRNNEQFF.

This clonotype was seen only a few times. The chain is built from TRBV4-1 and TRBJ2-5; D may be TRBD2 (6 bases). The CDR3 is 13 residues long. CDR1 and CDR2 (germline): MGHRA, YSYEKL. V was clipped by 2 bases and J by 7 bases, with 11 bases between them. CDR3 sequence (DNA): TGCGCCAGCAGCCAACCCGTGGGGGGGACCCAGTACTTC. Translating it yields CASSQPVGGTQYF.

Many counts were recorded for this clonotype. The chain uses TRBV30 and TRBJ1-2; D is uncertain. Germline CDR1 reads GTSNPN; CDR2 reads SVGIG (reference sequence). This CDR3 has 13 amino acids. The V gene lost 0 bases and the J gene lost 1 base, with 6 bases spanning the gap. CDR3 protein: CAWSVGINYGYTF. CDR3 nucleotides: TGTGCCTGGAGTGTAGGGATTAACTATGGCTACACCTTC.

This clonotype has just a few counts. The rearrangement links TRBV4-3 to TRBJ2-7; D may be TRBD1 or TRBD2 (6 bases each). The CDR3 is 17 amino acids. Between the trimmed V and J ends, which lost 0 bases and 6 bases, there was a span of 21 bases. In germline, CDR1 is LGHNA, CDR2 YSLEER. Written as DNA, the CDR3 is TGCGCCAGCAGCCAAGATCCGGGCACAGGGAGGCCCCTCGAGCAGTACTTC. Amino acids: CASSQDPGTGRPLEQYF.

This clonotype was seen ten or more times. The V gene is TRBV2, the J gene TRBJ1-1, with D unclear. The CDR3 covers 14 residues. Germline V gene data show CDR1 as SNHLY and CDR2 as FYNNEI. The germline V and J ends were trimmed by 6 bases and 1 base, with 12 bases remaining between them. The CDR3 DNA is TGTGCCAGCAGGGGTAGTAGTACGAACACTGAAGCTTTCTTT. Residues: CASRGSSTNTEAFF. The whole variable domain, remainder taken from reference TRBV2 and TRBJ1-1, is EPEVTQTPSHQVTQMGQEVILRCVPISNHLYFYWYRQILGQKVEFLVSFYNNEISEKSEIFDDQFSVERPDGSNFTLKIRSTKLEDSAMYFCASRGSSTNTEAFFGQGTRLTVV.

Ten or more counts support this clonotype. V and J are TRBV7-2 and TRBJ2-1; TRBD2 aligns across 8 bases. This CDR3 region has 16 residues. The ends lost 8 bases at V and 0 bases at J; junction bases unmatched: 9. Per the germline V gene, CDR1 is SGHTA and CDR2 is FQGNSA. The DNA of the CDR3 is TGTGCCAGCGCGCTCTCCGGGACTAGCTCCTACAATGAGCAGTTCTTC. Amino acid sequence: CASALSGTSSYNEQFF.

The CDR3 nucleotides are TGTGCCAGCAGTTCCGGGACGCGCGTATATGGGGCCAACGTCCTGACTTTC. Protein product: CASSSGTRVYGANVLTF. The V call is TRBV5-6, the J call TRBJ2-6; D is perhaps TRBD1 or TRBD2 (5 bases each). Germline values: CDR1 SGHDT, CDR2 YYEEEE. Trimming removed 5 bases from V and 3 bases from J, with 18 bases in between. The CDR3 length is 17 residues.

This clonotype was seen only a few times. The rearrangement links TRBV15 to TRBJ2-1, with a possible D match to TRBD1 (6 bases). CDR3 size: 15 residues. Trimming stripped 8 bases from V and 7 bases from J, with 21 bases between. Germline CDR1 reads LNHNV; CDR2 reads YYDKDF (reference sequence). CDR3 DNA: TGTGCCACCGCGGTAGGCAGGGGCGCTTTTAATGAGCAGTTCTTC. It specifies CATAVGRGAFNEQFF.